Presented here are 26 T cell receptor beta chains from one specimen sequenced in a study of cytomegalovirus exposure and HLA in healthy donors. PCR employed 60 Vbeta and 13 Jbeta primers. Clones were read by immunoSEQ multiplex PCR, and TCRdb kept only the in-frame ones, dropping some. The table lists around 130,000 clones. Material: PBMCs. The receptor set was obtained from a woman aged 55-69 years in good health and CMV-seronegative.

The DNA of the CDR3 is TGTGCCAGCAGCAGTACACAGGGGGGGACGTACAATGAGCAGTTCTTC. Protein: CASSSTQGGTYNEQFF. The chain uses TRBV11-3 and TRBJ2-1; tentatively, D is TRBD1 (8 bases). The CDR3 runs to 16 residues. Trimming took 5 bases from V and 4 from J, leaving 18 bases between them. CDR1 and CDR2 from the germline V gene are SGHNT and YENEEA.

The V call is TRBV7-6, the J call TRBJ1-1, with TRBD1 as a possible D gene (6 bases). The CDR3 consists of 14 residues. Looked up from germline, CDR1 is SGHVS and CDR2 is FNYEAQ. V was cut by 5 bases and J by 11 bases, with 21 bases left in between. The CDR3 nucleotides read TGTGCCAGCAGCCCTCGGAACAGGGTGGGATTGGCTTTCTTT. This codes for CASSPRNRVGLAFF.

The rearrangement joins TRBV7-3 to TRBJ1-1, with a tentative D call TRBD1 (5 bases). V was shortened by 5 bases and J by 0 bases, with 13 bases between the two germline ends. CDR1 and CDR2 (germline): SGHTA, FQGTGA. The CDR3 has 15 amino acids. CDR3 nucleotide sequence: TGTGCCAGCAGCCTCGGGGGGGGGATGAACACTGAAGCTTTCTTT. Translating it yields CASSLGGGMNTEAFF. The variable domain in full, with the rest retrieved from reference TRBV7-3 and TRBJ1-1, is GAGVSQTPSNKVTEKGKYVELRCDPISGHTALYWYRQSLGQGPEFLIYFQGTGAADDSGLPNDRFFAVRPEGSVSTLKIQRTERGDSAVYLCASSLGGGMNTEAFFGQGTRLTVV.

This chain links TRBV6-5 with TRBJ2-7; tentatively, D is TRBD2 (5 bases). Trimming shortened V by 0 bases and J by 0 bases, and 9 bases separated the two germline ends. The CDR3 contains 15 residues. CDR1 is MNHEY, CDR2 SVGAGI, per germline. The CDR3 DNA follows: TGTGCCAGCAGTTACTCGAGGGTCAGCTCCTACGAGCAGTACTTC. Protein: CASSYSRVSSYEQYF.

CDR3 DNA sequence: TGTGCCATCAGTGATAGTCTCGTCTCCTCAAACATTCAGTACTTC. Translating it yields CAISDSLVSSNIQYF. The V and J genes are TRBV10-3 and TRBJ2-4; D gene uncertain. Germline V gene lookup returns CDR1 ENHRY and CDR2 SYGVKD. There are 15 residues in the CDR3. Trimming took 3 bases from V and 6 from J, leaving 15 bases between them.

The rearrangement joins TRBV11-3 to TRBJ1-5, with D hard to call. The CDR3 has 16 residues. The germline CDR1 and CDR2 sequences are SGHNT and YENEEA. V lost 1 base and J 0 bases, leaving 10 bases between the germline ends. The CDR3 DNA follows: TGTGCCAGCAGCTTAGCCCTAAAGAATAGCAATCAGCCCCAGCATTTT. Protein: CASSLALKNSNQPQHF. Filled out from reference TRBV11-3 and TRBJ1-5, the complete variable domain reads EAGVVQSPRYKIIEKKQPVAFWCNPISGHNTLYWYLQNLGQGPELLIRYENEEAVDDSQLPKDRFSAERLKGVDSTLKIQPAELGDSAVYLCASSLALKNSNQPQHFGDGTRLSIL.

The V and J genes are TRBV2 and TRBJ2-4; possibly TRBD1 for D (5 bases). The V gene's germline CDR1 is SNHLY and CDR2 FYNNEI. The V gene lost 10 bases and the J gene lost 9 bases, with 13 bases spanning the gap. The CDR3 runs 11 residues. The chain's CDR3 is CATAGNGIQYF. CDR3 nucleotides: TGTGCCACCGCAGGGAACGGCATTCAGTACTTC.

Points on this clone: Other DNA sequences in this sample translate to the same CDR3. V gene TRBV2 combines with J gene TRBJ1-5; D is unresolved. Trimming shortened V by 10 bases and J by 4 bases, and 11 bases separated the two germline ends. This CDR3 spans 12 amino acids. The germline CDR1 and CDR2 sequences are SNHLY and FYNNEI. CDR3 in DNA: TGTGCCACCACTCCGGGTAATCAGCCCCAGCATTTT. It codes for CATTPGNQPQHF.

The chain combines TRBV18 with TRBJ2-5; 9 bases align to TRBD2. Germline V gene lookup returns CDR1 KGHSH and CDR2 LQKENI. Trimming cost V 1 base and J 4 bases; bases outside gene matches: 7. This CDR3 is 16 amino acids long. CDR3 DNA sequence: TGTGCCAGCTCACCACTAGCGGGAGCCGGAGGAGAGACCCAGTACTTC. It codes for CASSPLAGAGGETQYF.

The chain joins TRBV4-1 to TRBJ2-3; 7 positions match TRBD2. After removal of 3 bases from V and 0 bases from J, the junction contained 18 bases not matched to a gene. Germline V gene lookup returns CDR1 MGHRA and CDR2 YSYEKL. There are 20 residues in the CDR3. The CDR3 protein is CASSHPDRGRDGDSTDTQYF. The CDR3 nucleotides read TGCGCCAGCAGCCATCCAGACCGGGGGAGGGATGGTGATAGCACAGATACGCAGTATTTT.

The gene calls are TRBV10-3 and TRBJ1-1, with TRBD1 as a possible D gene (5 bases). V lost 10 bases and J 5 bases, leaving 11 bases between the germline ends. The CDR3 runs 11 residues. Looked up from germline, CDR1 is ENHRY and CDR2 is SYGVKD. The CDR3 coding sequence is TGTGCCACGGCGGGGGTGACTGAAGCTTTCTTT. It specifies CATAGVTEAFF.

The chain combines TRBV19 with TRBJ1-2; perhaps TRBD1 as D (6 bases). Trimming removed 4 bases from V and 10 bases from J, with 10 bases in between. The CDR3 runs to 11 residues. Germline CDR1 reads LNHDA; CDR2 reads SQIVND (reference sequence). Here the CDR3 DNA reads TGTGCCAGTAGTACGGGGACACCCTACACCTTC. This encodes CASSTGTPYTF.

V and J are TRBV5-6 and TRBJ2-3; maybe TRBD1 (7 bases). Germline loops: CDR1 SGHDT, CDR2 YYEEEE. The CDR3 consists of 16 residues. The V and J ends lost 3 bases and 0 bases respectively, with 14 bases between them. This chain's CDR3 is CASSWASGGSTDTQYF. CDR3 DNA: TGTGCCAGCAGCTGGGCCTCAGGGGGGAGCACAGATACGCAGTATTTT.

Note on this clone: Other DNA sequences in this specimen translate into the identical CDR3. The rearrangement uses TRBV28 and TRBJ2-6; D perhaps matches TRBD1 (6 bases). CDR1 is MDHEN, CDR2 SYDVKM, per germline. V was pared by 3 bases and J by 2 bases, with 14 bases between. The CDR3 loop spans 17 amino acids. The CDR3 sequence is CASSLNVRGAGANVLTF. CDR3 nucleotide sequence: TGTGCCAGCAGTTTGAATGTCAGGGGAGCTGGGGCCAACGTCCTGACTTTC.

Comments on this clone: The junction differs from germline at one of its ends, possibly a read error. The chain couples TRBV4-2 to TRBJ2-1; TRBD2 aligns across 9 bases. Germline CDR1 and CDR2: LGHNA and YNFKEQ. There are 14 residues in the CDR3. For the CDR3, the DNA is TGTGCCAGCAGCCAGCGTCTAGCGGGGAATAGGAAGGTCTTC. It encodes CASSQRLAGNRKVF.

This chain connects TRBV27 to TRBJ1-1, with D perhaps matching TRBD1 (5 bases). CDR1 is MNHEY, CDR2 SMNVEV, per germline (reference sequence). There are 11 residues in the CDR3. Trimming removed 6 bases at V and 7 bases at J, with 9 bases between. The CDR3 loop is CASSQGNEAFF. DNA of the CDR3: TGTGCCAGCAGCCAGGGAAATGAAGCTTTCTTT.

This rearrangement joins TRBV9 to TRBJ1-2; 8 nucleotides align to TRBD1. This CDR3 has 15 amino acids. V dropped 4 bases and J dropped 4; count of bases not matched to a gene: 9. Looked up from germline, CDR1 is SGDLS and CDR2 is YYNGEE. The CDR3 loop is CASSTTQGAGYGYTF. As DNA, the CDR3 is TGTGCCAGCAGCACAACCCAGGGGGCTGGCTATGGCTACACCTTC.

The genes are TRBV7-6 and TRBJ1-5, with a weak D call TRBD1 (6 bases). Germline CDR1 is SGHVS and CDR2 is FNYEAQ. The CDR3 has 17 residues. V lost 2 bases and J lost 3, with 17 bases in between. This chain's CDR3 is CASSLPGGGRINQPQHF. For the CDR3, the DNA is TGTGCCAGCAGCTTACCCGGCGGGGGGCGCATCAATCAGCCCCAGCATTTT.

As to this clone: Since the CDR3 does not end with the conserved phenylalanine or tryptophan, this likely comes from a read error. The CDR3 loop is CASSVRGASYNSPLHS. The CDR3 nucleotides are TGTGCCAGCAGTGTTCGGGGGGCTTCCTATAATTCACCCCTCCACTCT. The chain recombines TRBV6-1 with TRBJ1-6, with TRBD1 as a possible D gene (6 bases). Deletions cut 4 bases from V and 1 base from J, with 11 bases between. The V gene's germline CDR1 is MNHNS and CDR2 SASEGT. There are 16 residues in the CDR3.

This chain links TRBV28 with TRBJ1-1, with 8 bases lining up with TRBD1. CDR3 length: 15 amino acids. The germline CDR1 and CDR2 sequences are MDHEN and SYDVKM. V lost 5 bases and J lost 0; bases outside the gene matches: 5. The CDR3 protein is CASSMRQGMNTEAFF. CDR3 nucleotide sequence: TGTGCCAGCAGTATGAGACAGGGGATGAACACTGAAGCTTTCTTT.

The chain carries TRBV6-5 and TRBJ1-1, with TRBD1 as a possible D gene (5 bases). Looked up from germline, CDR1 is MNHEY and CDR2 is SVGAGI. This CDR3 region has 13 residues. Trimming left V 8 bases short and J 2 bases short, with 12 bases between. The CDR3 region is CASVQGTNTEAFF. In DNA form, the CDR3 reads TGTGCCAGCGTCCAGGGTACCAACACTGAAGCTTTCTTT.

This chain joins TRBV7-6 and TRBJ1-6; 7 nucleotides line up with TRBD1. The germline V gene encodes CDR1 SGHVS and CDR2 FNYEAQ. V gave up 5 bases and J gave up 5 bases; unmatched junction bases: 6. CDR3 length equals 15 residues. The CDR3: CASSPRTGDNSPLHF. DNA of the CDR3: TGTGCCAGCAGCCCCCGGACAGGCGATAATTCACCCCTCCACTTT.

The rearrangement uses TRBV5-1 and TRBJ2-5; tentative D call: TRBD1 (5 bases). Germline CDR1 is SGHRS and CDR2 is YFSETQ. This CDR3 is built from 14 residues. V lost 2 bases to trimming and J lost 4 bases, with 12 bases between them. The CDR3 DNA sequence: TGCGCCAGCAGCTTCTCAGGGTTTCGAGAGACCCAGTACTTC. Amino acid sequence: CASSFSGFRETQYF.

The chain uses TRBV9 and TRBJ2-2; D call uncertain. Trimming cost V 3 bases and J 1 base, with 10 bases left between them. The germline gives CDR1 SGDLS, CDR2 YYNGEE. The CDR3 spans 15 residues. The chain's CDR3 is CASSEHGGNTGELFF. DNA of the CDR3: TGTGCCAGCAGCGAACATGGCGGGAACACCGGGGAGCTGTTTTTT. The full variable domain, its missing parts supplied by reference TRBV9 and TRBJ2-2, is DSGVTQTPKHLITATGQRVTLRCSPRSGDLSVYWYQQSLDQGLQFLIQYYNGEERAKGNILERFSAQQFPDLHSELNLSSLELGDSALYFCASSEHGGNTGELFFGEGSRLTVL.

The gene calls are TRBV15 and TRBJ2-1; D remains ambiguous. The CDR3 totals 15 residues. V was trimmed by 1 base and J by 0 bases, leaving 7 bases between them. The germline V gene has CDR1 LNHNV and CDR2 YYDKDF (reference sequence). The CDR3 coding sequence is TGTGCCACCAGCAGAGCGGGTGGCTCCTACAATGAGCAGTTCTTC. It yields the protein CATSRAGGSYNEQFF. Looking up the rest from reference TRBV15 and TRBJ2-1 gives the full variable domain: DAMVIQNPRYQVTQFGKPVTLSCSQTLNHNVMYWYQQKSSQAPKLLFHYYDKDFNNEADTPDNFQSRRPNTSFCFLDIRSPGLGDTAMYLCATSRAGGSYNEQFFGPGTRLTVL.

The CDR3 DNA sequence: TGTGCCAGCGGACGGGGGGATTACAATGAGCAGTTCTTC. Protein sequence: CASGRGDYNEQFF. The chain couples TRBV7-3 to TRBJ2-1; 7 bases fit TRBD2. Germline assignment: CDR1 SGHTA and CDR2 FQGTGA. Germline trimming cut 8 bases from V and 4 bases from J; bases unmatched to any gene: 5. CDR3 length: 13 residues.